In this sample, the clone carrying this TCR beta chain turned up many times. The antigen is undetermined. This specimen belongs to a study of early T cells in non-severe SARS-CoV-2 infection. Study-level information: Sequenced material consisted of bulk RNA (from unsorted whole blood), and chains were unpaired.

Unique molecular identifier tags were affixed to discrete cDNA molecules. TCRdb reprocessed the 5' RACE reads with MiXCR, giving one entry per CDR3 protein. Of about 56,000 distinct CDR3 sequences in the sample, over 9.5% were seen once. V lost 3 bases and J lost 5, with 16 bases in between. Germline loops: CDR1 LNHDA, CDR2 SQIVND (reference sequence). CDR3 length: 15 amino acids. Points from the study as a whole: Sequences matched to VDJdb favored anti-spike CD8 responses, while private and CD4 specificities were missed.

This sequence was found in an adult who was a healthcare worker with PCR-confirmed SARS-CoV-2 infection or an uninfected control (not recorded which). The J gene is TRBJ2-5, the V gene TRBV19; D not resolved. Sequencing input: whole blood. The CDR3 protein is CASSIPQASRETQYF. The CDR3 DNA is TGTGCCAGTAGTATTCCGCAGGCCTCTCGCGAGACCCAGTACTTC.